This is a list of T cell receptor beta chains from one sample in a study of alternative splicing in chronic myeloid leukemia remission. Following a re-call of the bulk RNA-seq reads, TCRdb has one entry per CDR3 protein and lacks DNA. In total, the table holds 85 distinct CDR3 sequences. This specimen was PBMCs or total blood leukocytes (not recorded which), taken during remission. These receptors were taken from an adult with chronic myeloid leukemia. The CDR3 runs from the conserved cysteine through the conserved F or W. Size is omitted from some rows. Given values are once, few, many or a class for expanded clones.

J gene,V gene,clone size,CDR3 protein
TRBJ2-4,TRBV12-3/TRBV12-4,NA,CASSLDSHKNIQYF
TRBJ2-1,TRBV7-3,NA,CASSLGSGSSINEQFF
TRBJ2-7,TRBV5-1,NA,CASSLRSSGPYEQYF
TRBJ1-1,TRBV2,NA,CASRIARDSNTEAFF
TRBJ1-1,TRBV3-1,NA,CDSSQVESTEAFF
TRBJ1-1,TRBV27,NA,CASSPRSGGQTEAFF
TRBJ1-2,TRBV6-2/TRBV6-3,once,CASRPGLIGGYTF
TRBJ1-2,TRBV6-5,NA,CASSSNTGQQTYGYTF
TRBJ2-3,TRBV6-5,once,CASSYGATGTDTQYF
TRBJ2-1,TRBV5-1,NA,CASSSSGSGYNEQFF
TRBJ1-6,TRBV7-3,NA,CASSRYRVDYNSPLHF
TRBJ1-4,TRBV6-5,NA,CASRDRLEKLFF
TRBJ2-3,TRBV10-1,NA,CASSEGGRTDTQYF
TRBJ2-3,TRBV19,NA,CASRTSGGPTDTQYF
TRBJ2-3,TRBV4-3,NA,CASSQDQTKIDTQYF
TRBJ2-3,TRBV7-2,once,CASSLGAASSEDTQYF
TRBJ1-6,TRBV5-1,NA,CASSLDPGGKNSPLHF
TRBJ1-2,TRBV30,NA,CAWSVNYGYTF
TRBJ2-2,TRBV9,NA,CASSVGGANTGELFF
TRBJ1-1,TRBV4-1,once,CASSQDPAVNTEAFF
TRBJ1-1,TRBV5-6,NA,CASSYAGTAFAFF
TRBJ2-1,TRBV5-6,NA,CASSWGTVSYEQFF
TRBJ2-3,TRBV7-8,NA,CASSLSTGTSGRVSPDTQYF
TRBJ1-5,TRBV4-3,NA,CASSQDMGSHQPQHF
TRBJ1-4,TRBV12-5,once,CASGPGFFEKLFF
TRBJ1-2,TRBV30,NA,CAWISLAHGAYYGYTF
TRBJ2-5,TRBV7-2,NA,CASSLAGGGVRETQYF
TRBJ2-2,TRBV12-3/TRBV12-4,NA,CASSPDRGNTGELFF
TRBJ1-1,TRBV7-9,NA,CASSPRRGTAAFF
TRBJ2-6,TRBV6-5,NA,CASTGIHSGANVLTF
TRBJ1-1,TRBV7-2,once,CASSLVSWDNTEAFF
TRBJ1-1,TRBV4-3,NA,CASSQETGGFLEAFF
TRBJ2-1,TRBV7-3,once,CASSLNTYNEQFF
TRBJ2-1,TRBV20-1,NA,CSASTQLGGSENEQFF